The rows below give T cell receptor beta chains drawn from one sample of a study of blood T cells in healthy people across ages. A single record per CDR3 protein comes from TCRdb applying MiXCR to the 5' RACE reads. The sample has about 2 million distinct CDR3 sequences; around half are singletons. The sequenced material came from blood. The source is a woman aged 40 to 55 in good health. The CDR3 runs from the conserved cysteine through the conserved F or W. The D gene is left open where the match is weak. Clone size is not always given. Where it is, it says once, few, many or a class for expanded clones.

cdr3_nt cdr3_aa v_call d_call j_call clone_size
TGTGCCAGCGTAAGTCGACAGGGTAGCAATCAGCCCCAGCATTTT CASVSRQGSNQPQHF TRBV5-8 TRBD1 TRBJ1-5 NA
TGTGCCAGCAGCAACAGGGGGCAAGCAGATACGCAGTATTTT CASSNRGQADTQYF TRBV6-2/TRBV6-3 TRBD1 TRBJ2-3 NA
TGCAGTGCTTCTGGACAGGTGTCCTACGAGCAGTACTTC CSASGQVSYEQYF TRBV20-1 TRBD1 TRBJ2-7 few
TGCAGTGCTAGAGATGACAGCTACAATGAGCAGTTCTTC CSARDDSYNEQFF TRBV20-1 NA TRBJ2-1 NA
TGCAGTGCGTGGGGGGGGGTCGGCTATGGCTACACCTTC CSAWGGVGYGYTF TRBV20-1 NA TRBJ1-2 NA
TGTGCCAGCAGGGGACAGGGTCTGGGCGAGCAGTACTTC CASRGQGLGEQYF TRBV28 TRBD1 TRBJ2-7 NA
TGTGCCAGCAGCTTAAGTTCGGGAACGGGGAGAGGCACCTACGAGCAGTACTTC CASSLSSGTGRGTYEQYF TRBV7-2 NA TRBJ2-7 many
TGCGCCAGCAGCAAACCCCCGGACGGTGAAGCTTTCTTT CASSKPPDGEAFF TRBV5-1 NA TRBJ1-1 few
TGCGCCAGCAGCCAAGATTTGGGGTACAAGCAGTACTTC CASSQDLGYKQYF TRBV4-3 NA TRBJ2-7 few
TGTGCCAGCAGCGCCACGACAGGGGGCAACAATCAGCCCCAGCATTTT CASSATTGGNNQPQHF TRBV7-2 TRBD1 TRBJ1-5 NA
TGTGCCAGCAGCCAGGACAGGGTATGGGATACGCAGTATTTT CASSQDRVWDTQYF TRBV27 TRBD1 TRBJ2-3 few
TGTGCCAGCAGTGAAGGGAGGCTGGGTTCCTACGAGCAGTACTTC CASSEGRLGSYEQYF TRBV25-1 NA TRBJ2-7 NA
TGTGCCAGCACGAGCTGGACAGGGTTGGAGCAGTACTTC CASTSWTGLEQYF TRBV6-5 TRBD1 TRBJ2-7 NA
TGTGCCAGCAGTTTCCCTCCGGGACAGGGGATTTCACCCCTCCACTTT CASSFPPGQGISPLHF TRBV28 TRBD1 TRBJ1-6 NA
TGTGCCAACAGCTTAGGCGGGGGGGGCACAGATACGCAGTATTTT CANSLGGGGTDTQYF TRBV7-2 TRBD2 TRBJ2-3 NA
TGTGCCCGCAGCTTTACAGCTTCGGGCAATCAGCCCCAGCATTTT CARSFTASGNQPQHF TRBV7-2 NA TRBJ1-5 NA
TGTGCCAGCAGGTCTCGCGGACAAGGAGATCAGCCCCAGCATTTT CASRSRGQGDQPQHF TRBV12-3/TRBV12-4 NA TRBJ1-5 many
TGTGCCAGCAGGGGGTTTCTCTCCTACAATGAGCAGTTCTTC CASRGFLSYNEQFF TRBV11-2 NA TRBJ2-1 few
TGTGCCAGCAGGACAGGCACGGCCAGCTCCTACGAGCAGTACTTC CASRTGTASSYEQYF TRBV28 NA TRBJ2-7 NA